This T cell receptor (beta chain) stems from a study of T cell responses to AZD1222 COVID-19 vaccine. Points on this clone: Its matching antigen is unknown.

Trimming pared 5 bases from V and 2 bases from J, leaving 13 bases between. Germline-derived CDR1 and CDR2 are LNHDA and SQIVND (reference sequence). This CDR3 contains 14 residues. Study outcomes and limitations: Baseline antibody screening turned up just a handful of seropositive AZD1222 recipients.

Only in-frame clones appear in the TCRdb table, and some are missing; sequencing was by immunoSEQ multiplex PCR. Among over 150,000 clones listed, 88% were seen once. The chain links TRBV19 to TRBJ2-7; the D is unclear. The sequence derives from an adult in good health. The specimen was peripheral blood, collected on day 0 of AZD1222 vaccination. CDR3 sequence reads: CASSPNPLAYEQYF. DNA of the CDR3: TGTGCCAGTAGTCCAAATCCCCTCGCCTACGAGCAGTACTTC.